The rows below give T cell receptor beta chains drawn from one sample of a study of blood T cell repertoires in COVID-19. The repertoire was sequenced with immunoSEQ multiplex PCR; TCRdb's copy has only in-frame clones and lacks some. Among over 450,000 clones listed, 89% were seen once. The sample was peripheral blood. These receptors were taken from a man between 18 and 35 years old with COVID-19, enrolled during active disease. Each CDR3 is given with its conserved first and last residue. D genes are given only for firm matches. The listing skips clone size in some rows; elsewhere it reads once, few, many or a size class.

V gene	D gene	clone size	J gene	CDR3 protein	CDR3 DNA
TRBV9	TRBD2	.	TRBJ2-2	CASSVQGTSTGELFF	TGTGCCAGCAGCGTACAAGGGACTAGCACCGGGGAGCTGTTTTTT
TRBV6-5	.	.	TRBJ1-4	CASSVQATVNEKLFF	TGTGCCAGCAGCGTCCAGGCGACGGTAAATGAAAAACTGTTTTTT
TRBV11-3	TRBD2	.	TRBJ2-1	CASSLAGTSGYNEQFF	TGTGCCAGCAGCCTGGCGGGGACTAGCGGCTACAATGAGCAGTTCTTC
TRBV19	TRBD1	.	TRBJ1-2	CASKTGQGARYGYTF	TGTGCCAGCAAGACTGGACAGGGGGCGAGATATGGCTACACCTTC
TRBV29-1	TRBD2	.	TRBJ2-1	CSASRGAGGNNEQFF	TGCAGCGCCTCACGGGGAGCGGGAGGGAACAATGAGCAGTTCTTC
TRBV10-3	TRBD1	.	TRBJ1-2	CAISESSPGGGYTF	TGTGCCATCAGTGAGTCGAGTCCAGGGGGGGGCTACACCTTC
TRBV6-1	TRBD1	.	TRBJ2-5	CASSEGTGDWETQYF	TGTGCCAGCAGTGAAGGAACAGGGGATTGGGAGACCCAGTACTTC
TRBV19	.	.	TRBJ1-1	CASRLTGSMNTEAFF	TGTGCCAGTAGGCTGACGGGGTCCATGAACACTGAAGCTTTCTTT
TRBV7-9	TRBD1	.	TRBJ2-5	CASSYDRAAGETQYF	TGTGCCAGCAGCTACGACAGGGCGGCCGGGGAGACCCAGTACTTC
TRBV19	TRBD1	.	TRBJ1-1	CASSRTGGYTEKAFF	TGTGCCAGTAGTCGGACAGGTGGGTACACGGAAAAAGCTTTCTTT
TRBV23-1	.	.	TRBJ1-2	CAKPGTPENYGYTF	TGCGCCAAACCGGGGACACCAGAGAACTATGGCTACACCTTC
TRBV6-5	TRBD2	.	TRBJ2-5	CASTPTSGGETQYF	TGTGCCAGCACCCCGACTAGCGGGGGTGAGACCCAGTACTTC
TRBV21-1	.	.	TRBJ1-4	CASSKRVTGSEKLFF	TGTGCCAGCAGCAAAAGGGTGACAGGGTCTGAAAAACTGTTTTTT
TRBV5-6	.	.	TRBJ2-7	CASSFGPGDEQYF	TGTGCCAGCAGCTTTGGCCCGGGGGACGAGCAGTACTTC
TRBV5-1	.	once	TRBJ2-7	CASSLGPPPYEQYF	TGCGCCAGCAGCTTGGGGCCCCCGCCCTACGAGCAGTACTTC
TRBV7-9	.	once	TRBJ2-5	CASSLGRTAQETQYF	TGTGCCAGCAGCTTAGGTAGGACAGCACAAGAGACCCAGTACTTC
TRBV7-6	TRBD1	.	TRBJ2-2	CASSSDRVFYGELFF	TGTGCCAGCAGCTCCGACAGGGTGTTTTACGGGGAGCTGTTTTTT
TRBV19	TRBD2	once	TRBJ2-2	CASSFRLAGGYTGELFF	TGTGCCAGTAGTTTCAGGCTAGCGGGGGGGTATACCGGGGAGCTGTTTTTT
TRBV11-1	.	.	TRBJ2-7	CASSPRRQYEQYF	TGTGCCAGCAGCCCCCGGCGGCAGTACGAGCAGTACTTC
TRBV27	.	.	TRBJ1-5	CASSLRGGGNQPQHF	TGTGCCAGCAGTTTGCGAGGGGGGGGCAATCAGCCCCAGCATTTT
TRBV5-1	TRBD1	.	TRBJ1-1	CASSLKGQVHTEAFF	TGCGCCAGCAGCCTAAAGGGACAGGTACACACTGAAGCTTTCTTT
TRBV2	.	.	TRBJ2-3	CASSVLSSDDTQYF	TGTGCCAGCAGCGTCTTGTCTAGCGACGATACGCAGTATTTT
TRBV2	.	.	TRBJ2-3	CASSELALAAGTQYF	TGTGCCAGCAGTGAGTTGGCGCTAGCTGCAGGTACGCAGTATTTT
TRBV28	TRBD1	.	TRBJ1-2	CASRTGGWDGYTF	TGTGCCAGCAGAACAGGGGGGTGGGATGGCTACACCTTC
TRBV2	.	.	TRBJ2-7	CASSVDPGWSEQYF	TGTGCCAGCAGTGTTGACCCGGGGTGGTCCGAGCAGTACTTC
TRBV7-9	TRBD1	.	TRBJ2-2	CARQTTGGIGELFF	TGTGCCAGGCAGACGACAGGGGGCATCGGGGAGCTGTTTTTT
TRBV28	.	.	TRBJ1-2	CASTFGTANYGYTF	TGTGCCAGCACATTCGGCACAGCTAACTATGGCTACACCTTC
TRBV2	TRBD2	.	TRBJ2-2	CASSEVGTSGIVGELFF	TGTGCCAGCAGTGAAGTTGGGACTAGCGGGATCGTCGGGGAGCTGTTTTTT
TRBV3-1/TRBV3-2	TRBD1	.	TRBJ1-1	CASEDRGRGSEAFF	TGTGCCAGCGAGGACAGGGGCCGGGGAAGTGAAGCTTTCTTT
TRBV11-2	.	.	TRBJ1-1	CASSLVARVTEAFF	TGTGCCAGCAGCTTAGTAGCACGGGTAACTGAAGCTTTCTTT
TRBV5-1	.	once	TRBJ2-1	CASSPRGRVVDEQFF	TGCGCCAGCAGCCCCCGAGGGCGGGTAGTAGATGAGCAGTTCTTC
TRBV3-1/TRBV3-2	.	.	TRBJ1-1	CASSQEAGKDTEAFF	TGTGCCAGCAGCCAAGAGGCAGGGAAGGACACTGAAGCTTTCTTT
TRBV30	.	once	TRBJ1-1	CAWNRGRTEAFF	TGTGCCTGGAACAGAGGGAGGACTGAAGCTTTCTTT
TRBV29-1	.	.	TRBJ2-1	CSVAGRLNKGEQFF	TGCAGCGTTGCTGGCAGGCTCAATAAAGGTGAGCAGTTCTTC
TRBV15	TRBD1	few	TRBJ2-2	CATSRRTGDTGELFF	TGTGCCACCAGCAGGAGGACAGGTGATACCGGGGAGCTGTTTTTT
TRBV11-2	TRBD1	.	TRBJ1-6	CASSQGQGGSPLHF	TGTGCCAGCAGCCAGGGACAGGGAGGTTCACCCCTCCACTTT
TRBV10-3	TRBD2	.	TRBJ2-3	CAISVSSGVTDTQYF	TGTGCCATCAGTGTTTCTAGCGGGGTCACAGATACGCAGTATTTT
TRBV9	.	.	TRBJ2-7	CASSVGQGVYEQYF	TGTGCCAGCAGCGTAGGCCAGGGTGTCTACGAGCAGTACTTC
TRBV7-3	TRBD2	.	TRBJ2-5	CASSLGLAGGPWETQYF	TGTGCCAGCAGCTTAGGACTAGCGGGAGGGCCGTGGGAGACCCAGTACTTC
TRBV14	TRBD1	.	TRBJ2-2	CASSRLSGGPGELFF	TGTGCCAGCAGCCGTCTTTCAGGGGGCCCCGGGGAGCTGTTTTTT
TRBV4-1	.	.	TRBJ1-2	CASSQEDKNYGYTF	TGCGCCAGCAGCCAAGAGGACAAAAACTATGGCTACACCTTC
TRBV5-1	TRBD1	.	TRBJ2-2	CASSSQGAGGELFF	TGCGCCAGCAGCTCACAGGGGGCTGGCGGGGAGCTGTTTTTT
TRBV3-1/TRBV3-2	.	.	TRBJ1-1	CASSPEGGTTEAFF	TGTGCCAGCAGCCCCGAGGGGGGGACCACTGAAGCTTTCTTT
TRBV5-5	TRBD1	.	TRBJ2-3	CASRNGQGSDTQYF	TGTGCCAGCCGCAATGGACAGGGGTCAGATACGCAGTATTTT
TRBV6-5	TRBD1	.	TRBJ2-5	CASSSWTGKKTQYF	TGTGCCAGCAGTTCCTGGACAGGGAAGAAGACCCAGTACTTC
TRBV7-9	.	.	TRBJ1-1	CASSLSPAGLGPAFF	TGTGCCAGCAGCTTATCTCCGGCAGGACTTGGCCCAGCTTTCTTT
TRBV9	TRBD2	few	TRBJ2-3	CASSVLFTSGTDTQYF	TGTGCCAGCAGCGTTCTGTTCACTAGCGGCACAGATACGCAGTATTTT
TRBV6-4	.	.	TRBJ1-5	CASSVHLSNQPQHF	TGTGCCAGCAGTGTACACCTTAGCAATCAGCCCCAGCATTTT
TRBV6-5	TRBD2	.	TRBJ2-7	CASSQGLAGLYEQYF	TGTGCCAGCAGCCAAGGACTAGCAGGACTCTACGAGCAGTACTTC
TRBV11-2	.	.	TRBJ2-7	CASSLAVGLYEQYF	TGTGCCAGCAGCTTAGCGGTCGGACTCTACGAGCAGTACTTC
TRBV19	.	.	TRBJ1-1	CASSRRTGMPEAFF	TGTGCCAGTAGCCGACGTACAGGGATGCCTGAAGCTTTCTTT
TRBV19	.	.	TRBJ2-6	CASSTNRAPSSGANVLTF	TGTGCCAGTAGTACAAACAGGGCTCCCTCCTCTGGGGCCAACGTCCTGACTTTC
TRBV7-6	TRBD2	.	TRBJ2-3	CASSLASGGRPDTQYF	TGTGCCAGCAGCTTAGCTTCGGGGGGGCGGCCAGATACGCAGTATTTT
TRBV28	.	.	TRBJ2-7	CASALQVDNSEQYF	TGTGCCAGCGCCTTACAGGTAGACAATAGTGAGCAGTACTTC
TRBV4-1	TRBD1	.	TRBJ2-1	CASKRATGGFFF	TGCGCCAGCAAACGGGCCACAGGGGGCTTTTTCTTC
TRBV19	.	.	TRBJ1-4	CASSTQRTNEKLFF	TGTGCCAGTAGTACCCAGCGGACTAATGAAAAACTGTTTTTT
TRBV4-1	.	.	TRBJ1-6	CASSQDPDSTLHF	TGCGCCAGCAGCCAAGATCCAGATTCGACCCTCCACTTT